Shown below are 13 T cell receptor beta chains from a single sample sequenced in a study of shared clonotypes between healthy human individuals. Sequencing was performed with immunoSEQ multiplex PCR; in TCRdb, only in-frame clones are kept and a portion is missing. The table shows 2.3 million or so clones, with 90% to 95% occurring only once. The sequenced sample was naive CD4+ T cells from PBMCs. The subset: CD45RA+ positively selected. All receptors come from a man younger than 30 in good health. Some clones in this sample may be carry-over from other donors' samples.

The chain links TRBV4-1 to TRBJ2-1, with 9 bases fitting TRBD2. V trimming: 2 bases; J trimming: 3 bases; junction bases outside the gene matches: 2. The CDR3 length is 15 residues. CDR1 and CDR2 (germline): MGHRA, YSYEKL. CDR3 bases: TGCGCCAGCAGCCAACAAGCGGGAGGCTACAATGAGCAGTTCTTC. It yields the protein CASSQQAGGYNEQFF.

The V call is TRBV5-4, the J call TRBJ2-1; 9 nucleotides align to TRBD2. Trimming removed 0 bases from V and 0 bases from J; junction bases left unmatched: 4. This CDR3 contains 17 residues. CDR1 is SGHNT and CDR2 is YYREEE in the germline V gene (reference sequence). The CDR3 coding sequence is TGTGCCAGCAGCTTGGGAGGAGCGGGGGGCTCCTACAATGAGCAGTTCTTC. It is translated as CASSLGGAGGSYNEQFF.

A single count supports this clone. The chain employs TRBV6-5 and TRBJ2-3; 12 positions agree with TRBD2. After removal of 6 bases from V and 3 bases from J, the junction contained 4 bases not matched to a gene. CDR1 is MNHEY, CDR2 SVGAGI, per germline. The CDR3 has 15 amino acids. The CDR3 nucleotides read TGTGCCAGCAGACGCACTAGCGGGAGGACAGATACGCAGTATTTT. This sequence encodes CASRRTSGRTDTQYF.

The rearrangement uses TRBV5-4 and TRBJ1-3; D uncertain. Per the germline V gene, CDR1 is SGHNT and CDR2 is YYREEE (reference sequence). Between the trimmed V and J ends, which lost 4 bases and 2 bases, there was a span of 16 bases. CDR3 size: 16 residues. The CDR3 DNA reads as TGTGCCAGCAGCCGGGGAACCAAGGAGACTGGAAACACCATATATTTT. Translated: CASSRGTKETGNTIYF.

The V call is TRBV6-1, the J call TRBJ2-3, with 8 bases aligning to TRBD2. The CDR3 totals 15 residues. Germline V gene sequence: CDR1 MNHNS, CDR2 SASEGT. V lost 5 bases to trimming and J lost 7 bases; unmatched junction nucleotides: 11. CDR3 DNA sequence: TGTGCCAGCAGTACGCGTCCCGGGACTAGTAATACGCAGTATTTT. Residues: CASSTRPGTSNTQYF.

The chain is built from TRBV5-1 and TRBJ2-3; D is perhaps TRBD1 (7 bases). The CDR3 is made up of 15 amino acids. V shed 7 bases and J shed 0 bases, with 15 bases lying between them. Germline V gene lookup returns CDR1 SGHRS and CDR2 YFSETQ. The CDR3: CASSSRGVSTDTQYF. The CDR3 nucleotides read TGCGCCAGCTCGTCCAGGGGGGTCAGCACAGATACGCAGTATTTT.

The V gene is TRBV7-9, the J gene TRBJ2-1; the match to TRBD2 covers 9 bases. Germline loops: CDR1 SEHNR, CDR2 FQNEAQ (reference sequence). V dropped 3 bases and J dropped 3; count of bases not matched to a gene: 9. The length of the CDR3 is 17 residues. The CDR3: CASSLAAGLASYNEQFF. The CDR3 DNA follows: TGTGCCAGCAGCTTGGCGGCCGGACTAGCGAGCTACAATGAGCAGTTCTTC.

The chain is built from TRBV18 and TRBJ2-7, with 10 bases that match TRBD1. The germline V gene encodes CDR1 KGHSH and CDR2 LQKENI. The CDR3 extends over 15 amino acids. Unmatched junction bases numbered 4, after V lost 3 bases and J lost 2 bases. The CDR3 DNA is TGTGCCAGCTCACCCTACGGGACAGGGGCCTACGAGCAGTACTTC. It specifies CASSPYGTGAYEQYF.

The chain uses TRBV7-9 and TRBJ2-1; 10 positions agree with TRBD2. This CDR3 region has 16 residues. The J segment lost 8 bases and the V segment lost 5 bases, leaving 12 bases of the junction unmatched. The V gene's germline CDR1 is SEHNR and CDR2 FQNEAQ (reference sequence). The DNA of the CDR3 is TGTGCCAGCAGCCCGCGACTAGCGGGTAATGTAGATGAGCAGTTCTTC. Protein: CASSPRLAGNVDEQFF. Complete variable domain (other parts from reference TRBV7-9 and TRBJ2-1): DTGVSQNPRHKITKRGQNVTFRCDPISEHNRLYWYRQTLGQGPEFLTYFQNEAQLEKSRLLSDRFSAERPKGSFSTLEIQRTEQGDSAMYLCASSPRLAGNVDEQFFGPGTRLTVL.

V usage is TRBV6-5 and J usage is TRBJ1-1, with unresolved D. With 7 bases removed from V and 11 bases from J, the gap between germline ends came to 23 bases. Germline loops: CDR1 MNHEY, CDR2 SVGAGI. The length of the CDR3 is 14 residues. CDR3 region: CASTPLGGNVRAFF. CDR3 coding DNA: TGTGCCAGCACCCCCCTCGGCGGGAACGTTCGGGCTTTCTTT.

V usage is TRBV25-1 and J usage is TRBJ2-7; 9 bases line up with TRBD1. CDR1 MGHDK and CDR2 SYGVNS come from the germline V gene. With V trimmed by 4 bases and J by 7 bases, 14 bases remained unmatched. CDR3 length: 16 residues. Here the CDR3 reads CASSAFGTGPLREQYF. The CDR3 coding sequence is TGTGCCAGCAGTGCTTTCGGGACAGGGCCTTTACGAGAGCAGTACTTC.

This rearrangement joins TRBV2 to TRBJ2-2; D is undetermined. Trimming stripped 6 bases from V and 10 bases from J, with 15 bases between. The CDR3 consists of 13 residues. Germline V gene data show CDR1 as SNHLY and CDR2 as FYNNEI. As DNA, the CDR3 is TGTGCCAGCAGGGCGGAAACCAATACGGAGCTGTTTTTT. It translates to CASRAETNTELFF.

As for this clone: Different DNA sequences within this sample yield the same CDR3. CDR3 in amino acids: CASSYSGGELFF. Here the CDR3 DNA reads TGTGCCAGCAGTTACTCGGGAGGGGAGCTGTTTTTT. J is TRBJ2-2 and V is TRBV6-5; D call uncertain. The CDR3 consists of 12 residues. The ends were cut back, 0 bases at V and 8 bases at J, with 4 bases in the middle. The germline V gene encodes CDR1 MNHEY and CDR2 SVGAGI.